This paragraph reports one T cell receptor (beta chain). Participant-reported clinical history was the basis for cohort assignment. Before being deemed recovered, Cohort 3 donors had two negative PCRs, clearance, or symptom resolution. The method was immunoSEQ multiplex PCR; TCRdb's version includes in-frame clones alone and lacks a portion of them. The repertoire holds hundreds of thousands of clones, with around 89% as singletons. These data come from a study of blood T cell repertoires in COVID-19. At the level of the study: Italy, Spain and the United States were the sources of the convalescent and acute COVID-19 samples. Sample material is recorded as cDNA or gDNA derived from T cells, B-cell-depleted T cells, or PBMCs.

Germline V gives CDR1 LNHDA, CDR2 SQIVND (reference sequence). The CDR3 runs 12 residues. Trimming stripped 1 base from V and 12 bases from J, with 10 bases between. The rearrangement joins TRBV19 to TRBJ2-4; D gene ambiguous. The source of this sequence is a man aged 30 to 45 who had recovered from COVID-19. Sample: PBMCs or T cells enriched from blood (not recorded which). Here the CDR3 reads CASSIAYGGQYF. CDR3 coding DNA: TGTGCCAGTAGTATAGCCTACGGTGGTCAGTACTTC.